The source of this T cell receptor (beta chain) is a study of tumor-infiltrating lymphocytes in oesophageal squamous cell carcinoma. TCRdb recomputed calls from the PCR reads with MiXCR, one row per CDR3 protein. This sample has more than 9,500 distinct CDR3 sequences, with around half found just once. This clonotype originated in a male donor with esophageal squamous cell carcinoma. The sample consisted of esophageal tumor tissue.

This CDR3 is CASSQLGQGYEQYF. CDR3 in DNA: TGTGCCAGCAGCCAACTCGGACAGGGCTACGAGCAGTACTTC. The chain recombines TRBV7-2 with TRBJ2-7, with TRBD1 matching 8 bases. This CDR3 region has 14 residues. V shed 5 bases and J 3 bases; nucleotides not matched to a gene: 6. Germline CDR1 and CDR2: SGHTA and FQGNSA.